There are many counts of the clone carrying this T cell receptor (beta chain). Its antigen is unknown. The CDR3 runs 18 residues. Trimming removed 2 bases from V and 1 base from J; junction bases left unmatched: 8. A single record per CDR3 protein comes from TCRdb applying MiXCR to the 5' RACE reads. The table lists 150,000 or so distinct CDR3 sequences, roughly 12% of them singletons. This sample was included in a study of CD8 T cells in ankylosing spondylitis. Overall study findings and caveats: Disease-linked clones bore a CD8+ phenotype and were relatively rare in peripheral blood. In synovial fluid and blood from reactive arthritis, some motif variants were previously reported.

The sequence was collected from a male donor with ankylosing spondylitis or in good health (not recorded which). The V gene is TRBV12-3 or TRBV12-4, the J gene TRBJ2-2; 9 bases align to TRBD2. The sequenced sample was blood, either unsorted or a sorted T cell fraction (not recorded which). This chain's CDR3 is CASSLNGAGGLNTGELFF. The CDR3, as DNA: TGTGCCAGCAGTTTAAATGGAGCGGGGGGACTGAACACCGGGGAGCTGTTTTTT.